One sample yielded the 3 T cell receptor beta chains listed below, sequenced in a study of T cell responses to AZD1222 COVID-19 vaccine. The assay was immunoSEQ multiplex PCR, and TCRdb's table has in-frame clones only and misses some. The sample records approximately 170,000 clones, 75% to 90% being singletons. The specimen comprised peripheral blood, sampled on day 0 of AZD1222 vaccination. These receptors all stem from an adult in good health.

The gene calls are TRBV7-8 and TRBJ1-4; no clear D gene. This CDR3 contains 12 residues. V gave up 5 bases and J gave up 8 bases, with 9 bases separating them. Germline V CDR1 and CDR2: SGHVS, FQNEAQ. In DNA, the CDR3 is TGTGCCAGCAGCCCAGCTGGGGAAAAACTGTTTTTT. Translation: CASSPAGEKLFF.

The V gene is TRBV27, the J gene TRBJ2-2; D gene unclear. CDR1 MNHEY and CDR2 SMNVEV come from the germline V gene (reference sequence). The CDR3 contains 16 residues. Trimming removed 6 bases at V and 6 bases at J, with 20 bases between. Here the CDR3 reads CASRLWATIASGELFF. CDR3 DNA sequence: TGTGCCAGCAGGCTCTGGGCAACTATCGCCTCCGGGGAGCTGTTTTTT.

The chain has TRBV28 and TRBJ1-3; D unclear. V was pared by 8 bases and J by 6 bases, with 8 bases between. The germline gives CDR1 MDHEN, CDR2 SYDVKM. The CDR3 length is 11 residues. In DNA, the CDR3 is TGTGCCAGCGTCGGGGAAAACACCATATATTTT. This translates into CASVGENTIYF. The full variable domain, with the rest looked up from reference TRBV28 and TRBJ1-3, is DVKVTQSSRYLVKRTGEKVFLECVQDMDHENMFWYRQDPGLGLRLIYFSYDVKMKEKGDIPEGYSVSREKKERFSLILESASTNQTSMYLCASVGENTIYFGEGSWLTVV.